The source of this T cell receptor beta chain is a study of blood T cell repertoires in COVID-19. The overall study: Samples of COVID-19 (acute and convalescent) were obtained from the United States, Italy and Spain. PBMCs, B-cell-depleted T cells, or T cells were the source of the cDNA or gDNA that made up the material.

The V gene lost 3 bases and the J gene lost 0 bases, with 9 bases spanning the gap. The germline V gene encodes CDR1 SGHAT and CDR2 FQDESV (reference sequence). The CDR3 runs 15 residues. As processed by the authors: Quantification of nucleated cells was approximated via reference gene primer amplification. Profiled with immunoSEQ multiplex PCR; TCRdb holds only in-frame clones, not every one. V and J calls and clone size follow that table, whereas D and trimming were derived from the DNA. The sample contains more than 70,000 clones, over 75% of which appear only once. This sequence joins TRBV11-1 and TRBJ1-3; the D is unclear. Sequencing input: peripheral blood. This TCR was recovered from a woman between 18 and 29 years old with acute or convalescent COVID-19. DNA for the CDR3: TGTGCCAGCAGCTTGGGCACCTTCTCTGGAAACACCATATATTTT. It codes for CASSLGTFSGNTIYF.